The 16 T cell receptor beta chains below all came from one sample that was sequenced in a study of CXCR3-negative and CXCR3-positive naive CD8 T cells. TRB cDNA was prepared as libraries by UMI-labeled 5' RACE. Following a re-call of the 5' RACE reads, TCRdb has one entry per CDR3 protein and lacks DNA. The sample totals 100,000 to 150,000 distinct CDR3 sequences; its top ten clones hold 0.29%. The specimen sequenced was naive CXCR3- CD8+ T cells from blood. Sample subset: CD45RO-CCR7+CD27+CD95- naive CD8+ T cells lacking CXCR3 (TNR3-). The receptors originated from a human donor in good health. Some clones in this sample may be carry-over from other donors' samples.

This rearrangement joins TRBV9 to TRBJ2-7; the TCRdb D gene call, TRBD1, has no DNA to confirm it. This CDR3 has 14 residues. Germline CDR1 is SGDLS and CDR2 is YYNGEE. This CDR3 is CASNPGQGTNEQYF.

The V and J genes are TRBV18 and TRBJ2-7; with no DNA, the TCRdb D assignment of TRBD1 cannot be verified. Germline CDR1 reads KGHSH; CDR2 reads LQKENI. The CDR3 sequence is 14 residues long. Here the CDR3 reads CASSRGPGEYEQYF.

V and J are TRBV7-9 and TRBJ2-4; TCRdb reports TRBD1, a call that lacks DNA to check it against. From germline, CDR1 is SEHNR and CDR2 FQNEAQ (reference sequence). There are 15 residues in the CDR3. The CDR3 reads CASSLQQGTQNIQYF.

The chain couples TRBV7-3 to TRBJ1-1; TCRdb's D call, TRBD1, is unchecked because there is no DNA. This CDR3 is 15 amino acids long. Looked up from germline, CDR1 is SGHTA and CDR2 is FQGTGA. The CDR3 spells CASSPAGGLNTEAFF. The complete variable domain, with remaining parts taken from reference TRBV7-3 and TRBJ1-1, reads GAGVSQTPSNKVTEKGKYVELRCDPISGHTALYWYRQSLGQGPEFLIYFQGTGAADDSGLPNDRFFAVRPEGSVSTLKIQRTERGDSAVYLCASSPAGGLNTEAFFGQGTRLTVV.

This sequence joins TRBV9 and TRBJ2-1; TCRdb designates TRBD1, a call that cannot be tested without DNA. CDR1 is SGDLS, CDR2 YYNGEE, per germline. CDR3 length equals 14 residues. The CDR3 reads CASSVSSGGGEQFF. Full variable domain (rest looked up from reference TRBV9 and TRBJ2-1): DSGVTQTPKHLITATGQRVTLRCSPRSGDLSVYWYQQSLDQGLQFLIQYYNGEERAKGNILERFSAQQFPDLHSELNLSSLELGDSALYFCASSVSSGGGEQFFGPGTRLTVL.

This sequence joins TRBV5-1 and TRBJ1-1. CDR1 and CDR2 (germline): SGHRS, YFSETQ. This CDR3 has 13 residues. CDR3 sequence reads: CASSLELNTEAFF.

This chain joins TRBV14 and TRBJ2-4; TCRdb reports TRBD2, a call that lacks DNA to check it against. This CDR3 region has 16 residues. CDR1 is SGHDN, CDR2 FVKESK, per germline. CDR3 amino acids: CASSQVKGPAKNIQYF.

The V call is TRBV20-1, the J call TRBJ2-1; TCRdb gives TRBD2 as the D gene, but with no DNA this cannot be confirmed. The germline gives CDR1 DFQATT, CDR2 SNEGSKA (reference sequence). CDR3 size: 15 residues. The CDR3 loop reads CSARDSGGSLHEQFF.

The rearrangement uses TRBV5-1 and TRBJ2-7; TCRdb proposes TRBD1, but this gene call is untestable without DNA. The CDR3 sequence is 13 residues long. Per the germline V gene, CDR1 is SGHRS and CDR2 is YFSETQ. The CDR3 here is CASSQTGFYEQYF.

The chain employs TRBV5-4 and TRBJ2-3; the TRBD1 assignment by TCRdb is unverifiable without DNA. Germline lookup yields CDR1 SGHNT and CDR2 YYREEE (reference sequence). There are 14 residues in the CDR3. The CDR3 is CASNPGLESDTQYF.

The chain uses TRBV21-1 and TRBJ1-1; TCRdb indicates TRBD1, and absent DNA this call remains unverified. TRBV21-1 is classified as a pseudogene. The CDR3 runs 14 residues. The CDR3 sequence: CASSPRDLPPEAFF.

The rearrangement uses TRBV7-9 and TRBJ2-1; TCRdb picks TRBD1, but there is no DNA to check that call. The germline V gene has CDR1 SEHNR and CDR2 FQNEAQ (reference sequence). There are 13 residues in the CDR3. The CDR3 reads CASIQGPYNEQFF. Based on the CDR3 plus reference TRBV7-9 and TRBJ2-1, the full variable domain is DTGVSQNPRHKITKRGQNVTFRCDPISEHNRLYWYRQTLGQGPEFLTYFQNEAQLEKSRLLSDRFSAERPKGSFSTLEIQRTEQGDSAMYLCASIQGPYNEQFFGPGTRLTVL.

CDR3 region: CASSWSSGTGEQFF. The V gene is TRBV12-3 or TRBV12-4, the J gene TRBJ2-1; the D gene TCRdb calls, TRBD2, cannot be checked with no DNA. The CDR3 is made up of 14 amino acids.

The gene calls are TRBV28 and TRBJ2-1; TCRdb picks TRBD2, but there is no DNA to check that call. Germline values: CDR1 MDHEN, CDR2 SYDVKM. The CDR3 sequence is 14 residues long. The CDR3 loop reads CASSSPTTYNEQFF.

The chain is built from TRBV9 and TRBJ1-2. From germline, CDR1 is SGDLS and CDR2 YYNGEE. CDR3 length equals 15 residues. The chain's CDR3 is CASSLRGEPDYGYTF.

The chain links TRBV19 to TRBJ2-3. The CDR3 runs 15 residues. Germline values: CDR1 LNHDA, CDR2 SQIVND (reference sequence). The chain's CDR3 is CASSHSSSNLISSYF.